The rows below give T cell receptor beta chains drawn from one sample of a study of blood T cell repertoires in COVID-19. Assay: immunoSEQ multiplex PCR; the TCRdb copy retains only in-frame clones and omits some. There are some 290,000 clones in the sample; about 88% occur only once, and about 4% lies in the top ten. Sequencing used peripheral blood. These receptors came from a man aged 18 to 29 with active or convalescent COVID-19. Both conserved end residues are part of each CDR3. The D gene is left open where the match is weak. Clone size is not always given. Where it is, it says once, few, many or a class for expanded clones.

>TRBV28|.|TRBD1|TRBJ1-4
CASSPPGTVNEKLFF
TGTGCCAGCAGTCCTCCAGGGACAGTTAATGAAAAACTGTTTTTT
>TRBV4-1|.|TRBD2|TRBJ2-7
CASSQVGGGPYF
TGCGCCAGCAGCCAAGTCGGCGGGGGTCCGTACTTC
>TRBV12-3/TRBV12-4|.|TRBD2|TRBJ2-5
CASQWEGETQYF
TGTGCCAGCCAATGGGAGGGAGAGACCCAGTACTTC
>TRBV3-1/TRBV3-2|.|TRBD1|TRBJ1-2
CASSQVPGGLYGYTF
TGTGCCAGCAGCCAAGTTCCAGGGGGCCTCTATGGCTACACCTTC
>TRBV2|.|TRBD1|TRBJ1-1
CASKSQGAGTEAFF
TGTGCCAGCAAGTCCCAGGGGGCGGGTACTGAAGCTTTCTTT
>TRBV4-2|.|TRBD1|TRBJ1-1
CASSRGTGLGEAFF
TGTGCCAGCAGCCGCGGGACAGGTTTAGGGGAAGCTTTCTTT
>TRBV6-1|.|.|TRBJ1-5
CASSDRAINQPQHF
TGTGCCAGCAGTGACAGGGCCATCAATCAGCCCCAGCATTTT
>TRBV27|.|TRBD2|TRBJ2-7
CASSLLAGTSSYEQYF
TGTGCCAGCAGTTTGCTAGCGGGAACTAGCTCCTACGAGCAGTACTTC
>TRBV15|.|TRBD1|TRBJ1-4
CATSGTGFTNEKLFF
TGTGCCACCAGCGGGACAGGGTTTACTAATGAAAAACTGTTTTTT
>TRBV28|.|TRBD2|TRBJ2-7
CAIDGGGYEQYF
TGTGCCATCGATGGGGGGGGCTACGAGCAGTACTTC
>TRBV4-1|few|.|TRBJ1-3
CASSQRAELSGNTIYF
TGCGCCAGCAGCCAAAGAGCGGAACTCTCTGGAAACACCATATATTTT